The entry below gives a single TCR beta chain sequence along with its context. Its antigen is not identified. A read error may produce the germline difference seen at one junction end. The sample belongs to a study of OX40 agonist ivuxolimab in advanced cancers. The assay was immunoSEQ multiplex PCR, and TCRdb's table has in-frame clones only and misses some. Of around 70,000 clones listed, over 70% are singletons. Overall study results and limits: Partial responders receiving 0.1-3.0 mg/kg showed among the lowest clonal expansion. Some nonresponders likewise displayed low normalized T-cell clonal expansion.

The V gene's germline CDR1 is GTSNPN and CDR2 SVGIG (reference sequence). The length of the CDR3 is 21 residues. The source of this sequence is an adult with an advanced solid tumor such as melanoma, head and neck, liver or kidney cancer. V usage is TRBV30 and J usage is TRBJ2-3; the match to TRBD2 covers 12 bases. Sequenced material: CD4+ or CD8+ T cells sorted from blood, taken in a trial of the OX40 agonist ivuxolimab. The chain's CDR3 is CAWRGVSRTSGAQPSTDAQYF. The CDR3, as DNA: TGTGCCTGGAGGGGGGTCTCAAGGACTAGCGGGGCCCAACCAAGCACAGATGCGCAGTATTTT.